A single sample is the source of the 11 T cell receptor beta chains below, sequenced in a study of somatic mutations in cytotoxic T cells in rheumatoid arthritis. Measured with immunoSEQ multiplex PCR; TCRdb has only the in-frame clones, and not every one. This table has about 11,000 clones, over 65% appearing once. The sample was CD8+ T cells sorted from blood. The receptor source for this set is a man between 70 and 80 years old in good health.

In DNA, the CDR3 is TGTGCCAGCAGCCCCTTCTCCTACAATGAGCAGTTCTTC. This sequence encodes CASSPFSYNEQFF. J is TRBJ2-1 and V is TRBV7-3; the D is unclear. There are 13 residues in the CDR3. The germline V gene has CDR1 SGHTA and CDR2 FQGTGA. The V end was cut by 5 bases, the J end by 0 bases, with 5 bases between.

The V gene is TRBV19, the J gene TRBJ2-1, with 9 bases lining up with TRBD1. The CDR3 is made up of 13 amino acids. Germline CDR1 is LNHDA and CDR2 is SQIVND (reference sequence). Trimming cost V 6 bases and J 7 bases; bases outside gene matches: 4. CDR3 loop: CASSLGQGNEQFF. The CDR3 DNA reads TGTGCCAGTAGCCTCGGACAGGGGAATGAGCAGTTCTTC.

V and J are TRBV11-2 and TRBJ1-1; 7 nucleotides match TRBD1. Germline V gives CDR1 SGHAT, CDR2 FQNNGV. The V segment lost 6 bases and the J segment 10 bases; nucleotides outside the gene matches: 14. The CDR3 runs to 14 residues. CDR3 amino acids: CASRETGSGRGAFF. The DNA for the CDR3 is TGTGCCAGCAGAGAGACAGGGTCGGGACGGGGAGCTTTCTTT.

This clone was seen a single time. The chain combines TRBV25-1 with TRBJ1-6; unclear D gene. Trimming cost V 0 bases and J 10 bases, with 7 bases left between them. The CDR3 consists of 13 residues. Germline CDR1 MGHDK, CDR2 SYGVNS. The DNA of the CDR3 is TGTGCCAGCAGTGAATATGGGGAGTCACCCCTCCACTTT. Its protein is CASSEYGESPLHF.

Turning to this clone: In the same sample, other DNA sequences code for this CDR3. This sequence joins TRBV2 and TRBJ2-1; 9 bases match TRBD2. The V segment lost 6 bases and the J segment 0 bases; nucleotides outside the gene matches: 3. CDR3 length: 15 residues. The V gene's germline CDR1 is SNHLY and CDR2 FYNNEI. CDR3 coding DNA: TGTGCCAGCAGGGCGGGGGGGAGCTCCTACAATGAGCAGTTCTTC. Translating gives CASRAGGSSYNEQFF.

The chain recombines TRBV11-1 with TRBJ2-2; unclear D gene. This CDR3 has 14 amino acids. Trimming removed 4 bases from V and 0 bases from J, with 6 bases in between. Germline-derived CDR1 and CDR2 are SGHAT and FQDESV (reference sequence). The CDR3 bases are TGTGCCAGCAGCTCCGCTCCGAACACCGGGGAGCTGTTTTTT. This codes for CASSSAPNTGELFF.

CDR3 sequence (DNA): TGTGCCAGCAGCTTTAAAGGGGACAGAGTCTACGAGCAGTACTTC. It encodes CASSFKGDRVYEQYF. V usage is TRBV11-2 and J usage is TRBJ2-7, with TRBD1 matching over 7 bases. Germline CDR1 reads SGHAT; CDR2 reads FQNNGV. V lost 3 bases to trimming and J lost 3 bases; unmatched junction nucleotides: 8. The CDR3 extends over 15 amino acids.

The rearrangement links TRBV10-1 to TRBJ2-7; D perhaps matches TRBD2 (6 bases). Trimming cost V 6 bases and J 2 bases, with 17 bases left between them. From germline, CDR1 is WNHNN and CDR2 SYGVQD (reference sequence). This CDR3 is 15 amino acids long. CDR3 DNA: TGCGCCAGCAGCCGGGACTCTTCCTCGGCCTACGAGCAGTACTTC. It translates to CASSRDSSSAYEQYF.

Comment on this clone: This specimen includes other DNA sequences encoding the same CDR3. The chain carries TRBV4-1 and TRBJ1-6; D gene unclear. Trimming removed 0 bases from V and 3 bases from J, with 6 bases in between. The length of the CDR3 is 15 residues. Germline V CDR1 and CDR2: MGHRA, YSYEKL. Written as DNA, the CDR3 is TGCGCCAGCAGCCAAGAAAAGGGCTATAATTCACCCCTCCACTTT. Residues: CASSQEKGYNSPLHF.

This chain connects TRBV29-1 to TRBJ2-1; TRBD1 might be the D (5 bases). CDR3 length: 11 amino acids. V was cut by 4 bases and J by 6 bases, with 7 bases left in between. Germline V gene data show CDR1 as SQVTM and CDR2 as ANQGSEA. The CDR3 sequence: CSVARANEQFF. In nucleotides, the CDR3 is TGCAGCGTTGCCAGGGCCAATGAGCAGTTCTTC.

The CDR3: CASSLETAYEQYF. The CDR3 DNA reads as TGTGCCAGCAGCTTAGAGACAGCCTACGAGCAGTACTTC. The chain uses TRBV11-2 and TRBJ2-7; D may be TRBD1 (5 bases). V gave up 0 bases and J gave up 2 bases, with 5 bases separating them. The length of the CDR3 is 13 residues. Germline-derived CDR1 and CDR2 are SGHAT and FQNNGV.